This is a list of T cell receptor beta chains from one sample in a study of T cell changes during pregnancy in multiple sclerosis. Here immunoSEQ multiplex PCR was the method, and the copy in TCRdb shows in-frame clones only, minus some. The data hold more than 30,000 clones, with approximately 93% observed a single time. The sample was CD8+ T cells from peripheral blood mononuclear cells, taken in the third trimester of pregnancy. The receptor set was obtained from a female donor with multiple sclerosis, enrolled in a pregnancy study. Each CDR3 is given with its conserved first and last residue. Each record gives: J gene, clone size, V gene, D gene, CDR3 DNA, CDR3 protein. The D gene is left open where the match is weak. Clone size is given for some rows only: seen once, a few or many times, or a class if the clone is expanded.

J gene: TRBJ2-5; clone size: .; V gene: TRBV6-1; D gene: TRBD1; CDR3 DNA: TGTGCCAGCAGACAGGGGTCGGAGACCCAGTACTTC; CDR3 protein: CASRQGSETQYF
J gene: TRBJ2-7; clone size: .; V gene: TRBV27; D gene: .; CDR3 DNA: TGTGCCAGCAGTTTATATCGCGGGGCCGACGAGCAGTACTTC; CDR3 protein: CASSLYRGADEQYF
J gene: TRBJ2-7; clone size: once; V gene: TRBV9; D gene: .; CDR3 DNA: TGTGCCAGCAGCGGGGACACCTTCTACGAGCAGTACTTC; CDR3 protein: CASSGDTFYEQYF
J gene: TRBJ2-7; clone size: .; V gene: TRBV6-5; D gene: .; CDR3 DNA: TGTGCCAGCAGTTACTCGAGTCCCCTCTCCTACGAGCAGTACTTC; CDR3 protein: CASSYSSPLSYEQYF
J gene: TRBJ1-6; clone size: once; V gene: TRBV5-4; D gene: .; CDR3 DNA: TGTGCCAGCAGCTTGGCTCCCAGTTCACCCCTCCACTTT; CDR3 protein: CASSLAPSSPLHF
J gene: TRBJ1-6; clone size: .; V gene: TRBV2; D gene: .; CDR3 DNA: TGTGCCAGCAGTGAGCACCAGGATAATTCACCCCTCCACTTT; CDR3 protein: CASSEHQDNSPLHF
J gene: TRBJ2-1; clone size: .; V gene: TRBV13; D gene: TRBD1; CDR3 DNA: TGTGCCAGCAGCGACCGGGACAGAAACAATGAGCAGTTCTTC; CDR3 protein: CASSDRDRNNEQFF
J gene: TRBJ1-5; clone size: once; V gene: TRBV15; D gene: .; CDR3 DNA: TGTGCCACCAGCGGCCCCCTAGAGGGTTGGGGTCAGCCCCAGCATTTT; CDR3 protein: CATSGPLEGWGQPQHF
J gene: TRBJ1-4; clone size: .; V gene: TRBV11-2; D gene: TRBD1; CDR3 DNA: TGTGCCAGCAGCTCTCGGACAGGCGGAGCAACTAATGAAAAACTGTTTTTT; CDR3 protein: CASSSRTGGATNEKLFF
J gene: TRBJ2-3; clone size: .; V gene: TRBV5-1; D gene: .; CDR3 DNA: TGCGCCAGCAGCTTGTGGGGTCGCGGGGATACCACAGATACGCAGTATTTT; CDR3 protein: CASSLWGRGDTTDTQYF
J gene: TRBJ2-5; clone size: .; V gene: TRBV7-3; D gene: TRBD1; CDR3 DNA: TGTGCCAGCAGCCTACAGGGGCAAGAGACCCAGTACTTC; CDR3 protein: CASSLQGQETQYF
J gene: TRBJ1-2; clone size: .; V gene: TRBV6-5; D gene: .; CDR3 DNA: TGTGCCAGCACGGAGAATCAACTATATGGCTACACCTTC; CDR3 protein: CASTENQLYGYTF
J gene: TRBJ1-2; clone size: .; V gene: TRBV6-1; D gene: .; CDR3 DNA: TGTGCCAGCAATGCCTTGAGAGGGCTTAACTATGGCTACACCTTC; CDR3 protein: CASNALRGLNYGYTF
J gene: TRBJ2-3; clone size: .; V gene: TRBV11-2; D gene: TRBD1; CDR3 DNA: TGTGCCAGCAGCTTCGGCACAGGGGGCACAGATACGCAGTATTTT; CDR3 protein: CASSFGTGGTDTQYF
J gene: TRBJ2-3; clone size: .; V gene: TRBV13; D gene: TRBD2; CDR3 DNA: TGTGCCAGCAGCCCCCGGGCTAGCGGGGTCACAGATACGCAGTATTTT; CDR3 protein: CASSPRASGVTDTQYF
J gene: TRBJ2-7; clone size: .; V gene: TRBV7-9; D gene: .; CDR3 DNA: TGTGCCAGCAGCCCTCAACCCTATGCGGGAACCGAGCAGTACTTC; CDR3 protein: CASSPQPYAGTEQYF
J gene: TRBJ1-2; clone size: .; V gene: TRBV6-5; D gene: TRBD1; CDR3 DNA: TGTGCCAGCAGCTGGAGGACAGGGGACGGCTACACCTTC; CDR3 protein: CASSWRTGDGYTF
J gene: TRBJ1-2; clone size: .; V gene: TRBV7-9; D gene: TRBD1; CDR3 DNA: TGTGCCAGCAGTTCGGGACAGGGGGATCGTAACTATGGCTACACCTTC; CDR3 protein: CASSSGQGDRNYGYTF
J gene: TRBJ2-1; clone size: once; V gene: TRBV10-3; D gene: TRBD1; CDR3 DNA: TGTGCCATCAGTGACCGGACAGGGCAGGGGCTTGGCGATGAGCAGTTCTTC; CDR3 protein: CAISDRTGQGLGDEQFF
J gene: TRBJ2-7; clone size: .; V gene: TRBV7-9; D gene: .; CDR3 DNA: TGTGCCAGCAGCTTAGATCCAGGGATCTACGAGCAGTACTTC; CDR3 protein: CASSLDPGIYEQYF
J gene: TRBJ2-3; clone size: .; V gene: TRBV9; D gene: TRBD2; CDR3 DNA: TGTGCCAGCAGCGTAGACGGGGGGGTTGATACGCAGTATTTT; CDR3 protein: CASSVDGGVDTQYF
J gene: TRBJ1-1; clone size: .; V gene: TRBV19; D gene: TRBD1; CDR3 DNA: TGTGCCAGTAGTCCCGGGACAGGGAACACTGAAGCTTTCTTT; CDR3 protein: CASSPGTGNTEAFF
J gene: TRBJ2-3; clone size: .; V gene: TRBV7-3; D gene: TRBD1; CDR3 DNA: TGTGCCAGCAGCTTACTGGGGACAGGGGGGGTGGATACGCAGTATTTT; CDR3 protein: CASSLLGTGGVDTQYF
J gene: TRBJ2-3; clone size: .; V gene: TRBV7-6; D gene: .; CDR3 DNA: TGTGCCAGCAGCTCCCCTAAGGGCGGGGAGCAGATCACAGATACGCAGTATTTT; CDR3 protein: CASSSPKGGEQITDTQYF
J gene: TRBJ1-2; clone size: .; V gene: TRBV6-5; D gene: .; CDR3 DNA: TGTGCCAGCAGTTACTCGGAGGGTCCCTATGGCTACACCTTC; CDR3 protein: CASSYSEGPYGYTF
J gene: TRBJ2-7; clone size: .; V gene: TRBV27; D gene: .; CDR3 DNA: TGTGCCAGCAGTTTGCGGGACCTCCGGGCCGAGCAGTACTTC; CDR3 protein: CASSLRDLRAEQYF
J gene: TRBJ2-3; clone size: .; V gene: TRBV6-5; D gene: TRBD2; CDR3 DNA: TGTGCCAGCAGTTCCGCGGGACTAAGCACAGATACGCAGTATTTT; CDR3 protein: CASSSAGLSTDTQYF
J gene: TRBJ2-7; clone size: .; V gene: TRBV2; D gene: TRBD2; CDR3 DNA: TGTGCCAGCAGTGGGGAGGGCTCCTACGAGCAGTACTTC; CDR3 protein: CASSGEGSYEQYF
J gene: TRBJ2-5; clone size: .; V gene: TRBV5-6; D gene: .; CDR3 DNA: TGTGCCAGCAGCTCCGGAGCCTGGACACTAGAGACCCAGTACTTC; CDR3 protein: CASSSGAWTLETQYF
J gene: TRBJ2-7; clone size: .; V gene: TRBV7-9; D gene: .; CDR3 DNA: TGTGCCAGCAGCTTAGCGGCGGGCCACCTCCACGAGCAGTACTTC; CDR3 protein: CASSLAAGHLHEQYF
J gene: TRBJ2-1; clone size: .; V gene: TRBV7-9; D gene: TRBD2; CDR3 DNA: TGTGCCAGCAGCTTAGCGGGGTCCGGGACTAGGGGCGACAATGAGCAGTTCTTC; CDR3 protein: CASSLAGSGTRGDNEQFF
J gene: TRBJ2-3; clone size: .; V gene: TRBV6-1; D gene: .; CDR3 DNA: TGTGCCTGTAAGCGGGCAGACACAGATACGCAGTATTTT; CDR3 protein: CACKRADTDTQYF
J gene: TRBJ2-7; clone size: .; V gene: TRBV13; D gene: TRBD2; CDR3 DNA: TGTGCCAGCAGCCGGGGGGGAAACTACGAGCAGTACTTC; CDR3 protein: CASSRGGNYEQYF
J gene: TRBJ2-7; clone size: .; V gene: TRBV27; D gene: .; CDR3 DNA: TGTGCCAGCAGTTTATTATCGGAGTACGAGCAGTACTTC; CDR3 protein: CASSLLSEYEQYF
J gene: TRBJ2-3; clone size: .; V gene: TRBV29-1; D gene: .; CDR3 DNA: TGCAGCGTTAGCCCAGAAGGTGACTCAGATACGCAGTATTTT; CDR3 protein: CSVSPEGDSDTQYF
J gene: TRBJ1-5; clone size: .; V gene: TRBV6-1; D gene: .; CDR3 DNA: TGTGCCAGCAAGACAGGAAACAATCAGCCCCAGCATTTT; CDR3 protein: CASKTGNNQPQHF
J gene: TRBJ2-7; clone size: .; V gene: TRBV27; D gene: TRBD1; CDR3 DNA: TGTGCCAGCAGTTTAATTGGGACAGGGGTCGTTTACGAGCAGTACTTC; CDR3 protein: CASSLIGTGVVYEQYF
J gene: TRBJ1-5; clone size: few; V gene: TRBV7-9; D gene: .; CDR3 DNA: TGTGCCAGCAGCTCAACAGCAAGTGGCAATCAGCCCCAGCATTTT; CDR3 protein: CASSSTASGNQPQHF
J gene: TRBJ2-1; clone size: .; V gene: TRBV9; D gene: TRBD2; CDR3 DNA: TGTGCCAGCAGCGTAGGCGAACTAGCGTACAATGAGCAGTTCTTC; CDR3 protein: CASSVGELAYNEQFF
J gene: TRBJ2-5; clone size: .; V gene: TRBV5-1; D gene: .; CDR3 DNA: TGCGCCAGCAGCTTGTGGGGAGTACAAGAGACCCAGTACTTC; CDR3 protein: CASSLWGVQETQYF
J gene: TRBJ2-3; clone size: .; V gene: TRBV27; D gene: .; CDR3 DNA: TGTGCCAGCAGTCCGTCACGGGGGTTTGGGTTAGATACGCAGTATTTT; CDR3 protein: CASSPSRGFGLDTQYF
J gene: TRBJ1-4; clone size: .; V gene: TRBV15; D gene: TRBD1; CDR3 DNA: TGTGCCACCAGCAGAGATCGAGGGACAGGCGGTGAAAAACTGTTTTTT; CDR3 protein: CATSRDRGTGGEKLFF
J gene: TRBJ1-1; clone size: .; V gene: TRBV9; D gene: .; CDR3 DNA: TGTGCCAGCAGTCGGGGGGGGATGAACACTGAAGCTTTCTTT; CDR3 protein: CASSRGGMNTEAFF
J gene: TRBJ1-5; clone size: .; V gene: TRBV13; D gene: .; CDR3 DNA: TGTGCCAGCAGCTTCGGCAGGGCTAATCAGCCCCAGCATTTT; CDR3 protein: CASSFGRANQPQHF